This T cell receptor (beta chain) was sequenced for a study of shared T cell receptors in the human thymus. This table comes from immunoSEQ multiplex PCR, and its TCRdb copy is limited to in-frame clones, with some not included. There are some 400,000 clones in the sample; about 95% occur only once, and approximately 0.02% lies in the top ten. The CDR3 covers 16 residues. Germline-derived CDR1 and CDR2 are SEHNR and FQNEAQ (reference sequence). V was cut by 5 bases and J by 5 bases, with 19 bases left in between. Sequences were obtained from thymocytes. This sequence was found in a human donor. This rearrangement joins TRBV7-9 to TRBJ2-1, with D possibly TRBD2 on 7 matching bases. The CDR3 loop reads CASSPPMAGADNEQFF. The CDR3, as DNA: TGTGCCAGCAGCCCCCCCATGGCGGGGGCCGACAATGAGCAGTTCTTC.